These T cell receptor beta chains were read from a single sample in a study of T cell responses to AZD1222 COVID-19 vaccine. Sequencing used immunoSEQ multiplex PCR; TCRdb keeps in-frame clones, though not all of them. Here the sample spans just over 90,000 clones, 75% to 90% being singletons. Sequenced material: peripheral blood, taken 28 days after the second AZD1222 dose. These receptors were obtained from an adult who received the AZD1222 COVID-19 vaccine. Both conserved end residues are part of each CDR3. The order of the fields is J gene, V gene, CDR3 length, clone size, D gene, CDR3 DNA, CDR3 protein. A D gene is named only where the DNA matches it firmly. Clone size is not always given. Where it is, it says once, few, many or a class for expanded clones.

j_gene: TRBJ2-7; v_gene: TRBV11-2; len: 17; abundance: NA; d_gene: TRBD2; CDR3nt: TGTGCCAGCAGCTACCTAGGGGGGACTAGCGGGGGCTACGAGCAGTACTTC; CDR3aa: CASSYLGGTSGGYEQYF
j_gene: TRBJ2-7; v_gene: TRBV2; len: 12; abundance: NA; d_gene: TRBD1; CDR3nt: TGTGCCAGCAGAGCGGACAGGCCAGAGCAGTACTTC; CDR3aa: CASRADRPEQYF
j_gene: TRBJ2-7; v_gene: TRBV10-2; len: 13; abundance: once; d_gene: TRBD1; CDR3nt: TGCGCCAGCAGCAAACAGGGGTCCTACGAGCAGTACTTC; CDR3aa: CASSKQGSYEQYF
j_gene: TRBJ1-2; v_gene: TRBV3-1/TRBV3-2; len: 16; abundance: NA; d_gene: NA; CDR3nt: TGTGCCAGCAGCCAAGGATCCGGGACTGGGTCCTATGGCTACACCTTC; CDR3aa: CASSQGSGTGSYGYTF
j_gene: TRBJ2-7; v_gene: TRBV30; len: 13; abundance: NA; d_gene: NA; CDR3nt: TGTGCCTGGAGTGTAGAACTGACTATTGAACAGTACTTC; CDR3aa: CAWSVELTIEQYF
j_gene: TRBJ2-3; v_gene: TRBV6-5; len: 13; abundance: NA; d_gene: NA; CDR3nt: TGTGCCAGCAGGGACAGCCTCACAGATACGCAGTATTTT; CDR3aa: CASRDSLTDTQYF
j_gene: TRBJ2-1; v_gene: TRBV5-1; len: 14; abundance: NA; d_gene: TRBD2; CDR3nt: TGCGCCAGCAGCTTGACTAGCGGGGGATATGAGCAGTTCTTC; CDR3aa: CASSLTSGGYEQFF
j_gene: TRBJ2-1; v_gene: TRBV10-1; len: 15; abundance: NA; d_gene: TRBD2; CDR3nt: TGCGCCAGCAGTGAGTCTCAGAGCGGGATTAGTGAGCAGTTCTTC; CDR3aa: CASSESQSGISEQFF
j_gene: TRBJ1-2; v_gene: TRBV2; len: 12; abundance: NA; d_gene: NA; CDR3nt: TGTGCCAGCAGTGAACAGGCCTATGGCTACACCTTC; CDR3aa: CASSEQAYGYTF
j_gene: TRBJ1-1; v_gene: TRBV24-1; len: 13; abundance: NA; d_gene: NA; CDR3nt: TGTGCCTCGGCTGCCTGGGAGAACACTGAAGCTTTCTTT; CDR3aa: CASAAWENTEAFF
j_gene: TRBJ2-7; v_gene: TRBV3-1/TRBV3-2; len: 17; abundance: NA; d_gene: TRBD2; CDR3nt: TGTGCCAGCAGCCAAGAGGTAAGGCCAGCGGGAGCCTACGAGCAGTACTTC; CDR3aa: CASSQEVRPAGAYEQYF
j_gene: TRBJ1-2; v_gene: TRBV5-4; len: 12; abundance: NA; d_gene: TRBD1; CDR3nt: TGTGCCAGCAGCTGGGACAGTAATGGCTACACCTTC; CDR3aa: CASSWDSNGYTF
j_gene: TRBJ2-1; v_gene: TRBV18; len: 16; abundance: NA; d_gene: TRBD2; CDR3nt: TGTGCCAGCTCACCCCGACTAGCGGACAGATACAATGAGCAGTTCTTC; CDR3aa: CASSPRLADRYNEQFF
j_gene: TRBJ1-5; v_gene: TRBV7-8; len: 16; abundance: NA; d_gene: TRBD1; CDR3nt: TGTGCCAGCAGCTTACGTCGGGACAGCGAATATCAGCCCCAGCATTTT; CDR3aa: CASSLRRDSEYQPQHF
j_gene: TRBJ2-7; v_gene: TRBV19; len: 12; abundance: NA; d_gene: NA; CDR3nt: TGTGCCAGTAGTATCGGGACGGGAGAGCAGTACTTC; CDR3aa: CASSIGTGEQYF
j_gene: TRBJ2-1; v_gene: TRBV9; len: 18; abundance: NA; d_gene: TRBD2; CDR3nt: TGTGCCAGCAGCGTAAGGGCGGGAGGGCCTTACGAGTACAATGAGCAGTTCTTC; CDR3aa: CASSVRAGGPYEYNEQFF
j_gene: TRBJ2-7; v_gene: TRBV3-1/TRBV3-2; len: 13; abundance: NA; d_gene: NA; CDR3nt: TGTGCCAGCAGCCAAGGACTAGGCGACGAGCAGTACTTC; CDR3aa: CASSQGLGDEQYF
j_gene: TRBJ2-6; v_gene: TRBV13; len: 16; abundance: NA; d_gene: TRBD1; CDR3nt: TGTGCCAGCTCGCGACAGGGAATCTCTGGGGCCAACGTCCTGACTTTC; CDR3aa: CASSRQGISGANVLTF
j_gene: TRBJ1-1; v_gene: TRBV25-1; len: 13; abundance: NA; d_gene: NA; CDR3nt: TGTGCCAGCAAGACAGACATGAACACTGAAGCTTTCTTT; CDR3aa: CASKTDMNTEAFF
j_gene: TRBJ1-2; v_gene: TRBV9; len: 15; abundance: NA; d_gene: TRBD1; CDR3nt: TGTGCCAGCAGCGTGCTGGGGACAGGGGTCTATGGCTACACCTTC; CDR3aa: CASSVLGTGVYGYTF
j_gene: TRBJ1-5; v_gene: TRBV4-2; len: 15; abundance: NA; d_gene: NA; CDR3nt: TGTGCCAGCAGCCAAGGAGGTAGGGTAGATCAGCCCCAGCATTTT; CDR3aa: CASSQGGRVDQPQHF
j_gene: TRBJ1-1; v_gene: TRBV4-2; len: 15; abundance: NA; d_gene: NA; CDR3nt: TGTGCCAGCAGCCAAGCGGCCGGCTCGAACACTGAAGCTTTCTTT; CDR3aa: CASSQAAGSNTEAFF
j_gene: TRBJ2-4; v_gene: TRBV19; len: 18; abundance: NA; d_gene: NA; CDR3nt: TGTGCCAGTAGTATTTACAGCTCCGGGACAAACCCCGAAAACATTCAGTACTTC; CDR3aa: CASSIYSSGTNPENIQYF
j_gene: TRBJ2-7; v_gene: TRBV5-1; len: 15; abundance: NA; d_gene: TRBD2; CDR3nt: TGCGCCAGCAGCACACTAGCGGGGGTTTTGTTCGAGCAGTACTTC; CDR3aa: CASSTLAGVLFEQYF
j_gene: TRBJ1-2; v_gene: TRBV6-1; len: 17; abundance: once; d_gene: NA; CDR3nt: TGTGCCAGCAGTGAAATCCGTGCAGGGAGAACTAACTATGGCTACACCTTC; CDR3aa: CASSEIRAGRTNYGYTF
j_gene: TRBJ1-1; v_gene: TRBV4-2; len: 14; abundance: NA; d_gene: NA; CDR3nt: TGTGCCAGCAGCCATTGGTGGAGGAACACTGAAGCTTTCTTT; CDR3aa: CASSHWWRNTEAFF
j_gene: TRBJ2-2; v_gene: TRBV6-4; len: 17; abundance: NA; d_gene: NA; CDR3nt: TGTGCCAGCAGTGACTCGAGAGTCTCCTCAGACACCGGGGAGCTGTTTTTT; CDR3aa: CASSDSRVSSDTGELFF
j_gene: TRBJ1-2; v_gene: TRBV5-1; len: 13; abundance: NA; d_gene: TRBD1; CDR3nt: TGCGCCAGCAGTTCAGGGGGGTTGGATGGCTACACCTTC; CDR3aa: CASSSGGLDGYTF
j_gene: TRBJ2-1; v_gene: TRBV6-4; len: 15; abundance: NA; d_gene: NA; CDR3nt: TGTGCCAGCAGTGACCCGGGGGCCACCTACAATGAGCAGTTCTTC; CDR3aa: CASSDPGATYNEQFF
j_gene: TRBJ1-2; v_gene: TRBV11-1; len: 12; abundance: NA; d_gene: NA; CDR3nt: TGTGCCAGCGGCGAGGACGACTATGGCTACACCTTC; CDR3aa: CASGEDDYGYTF
j_gene: TRBJ1-1; v_gene: TRBV2; len: 14; abundance: NA; d_gene: NA; CDR3nt: TGTGCCAGCAGTGAAGGTGGGGGGATCACTGAAGCTTTCTTT; CDR3aa: CASSEGGGITEAFF
j_gene: TRBJ1-1; v_gene: TRBV6-5; len: 15; abundance: once; d_gene: NA; CDR3nt: TGTGCCAGCAGTTACGCCTCCGGATTCGAGGGTGAAGCTTTCTTT; CDR3aa: CASSYASGFEGEAFF